The following is a TCR beta chain sequence with its context. Its antigen is not identified. The data were obtained in a study of cytomegalovirus exposure and HLA in healthy donors. Findings and limits, study-wide: With high specificity and sensitivity, the classifier reportedly diagnosed cytomegalovirus status.

Amplification used 60 Vbeta primers and 13 Jbeta primers. Per the study methods: Per a later analysis, the number of unique TCR beta chains was roughly 83 million, of which around 9.9 million were shared. Some clones are missing from TCRdb's copy, which holds only in-frame ones; the method was immunoSEQ multiplex PCR. V, J and clone size are those of that table, while D and trimming were read from the DNA. The sample shows 100,000 to 150,000 clones, more than 65% of them seen only once. The V end lost 8 bases, the J end lost 2 bases, and 10 bases lay between the germline ends. The CDR3 sequence is 12 residues long. Per germline, CDR1 MNHEY and CDR2 SVGAGI.

The origin of this receptor is an older woman in good health and CMV-seropositive. V usage is TRBV6-5 and J usage is TRBJ2-7, with a possible D match to TRBD2 (6 bases). Input material: PBMCs. CDR3 DNA sequence: TGTGCCAGCGGGGGGTCGCCCTACGAGCAGTACTTC. Its protein is CASGGSPYEQYF.